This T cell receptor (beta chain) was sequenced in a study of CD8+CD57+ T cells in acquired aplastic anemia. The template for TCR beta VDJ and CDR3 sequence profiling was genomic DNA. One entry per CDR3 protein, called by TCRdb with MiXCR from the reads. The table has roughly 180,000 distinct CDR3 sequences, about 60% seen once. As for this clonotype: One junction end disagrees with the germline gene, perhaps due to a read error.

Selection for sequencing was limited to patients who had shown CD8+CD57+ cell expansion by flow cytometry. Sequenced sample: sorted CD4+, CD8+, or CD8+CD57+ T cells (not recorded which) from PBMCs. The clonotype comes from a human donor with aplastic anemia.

The CDR3 nucleotides are TGTGCCAGCAGTGAAAGGCAGACCAATCCACCCCTCCATTTT. Its translation is CASSERQTNPPLHF. This chain joins TRBV6-4 and TRBJ1-6; D is undetermined. The CDR3 consists of 14 residues. Germline CDR1 is MRHNA and CDR2 is SNTAGT.